This T cell receptor beta chain stems from a study of blood T cell repertoires in COVID-19. Overall study context: Samples came from the United States, Italy and Spain, spanning acute and convalescent COVID-19. PBMCs, B-cell-depleted T cells, or T cells provided the cDNA or gDNA that made up the material.

In the authors' methods: Amplification of reference gene primers was used by the study to estimate nucleated cell counts. The method was immunoSEQ multiplex PCR; TCRdb's version includes in-frame clones alone and lacks a portion of them. V and J calls plus clone size are reproduced from that table; the DNA served to infer D and trimming. This table has tens of thousands of clones, about 81% appearing once. CDR1 SGDLS and CDR2 YYNGEE come from the germline V gene. The CDR3 is 14 amino acids. V was pared by 4 bases and J by 7 bases, with 12 bases between. The specimen was peripheral blood. The clonotype originates from a human donor in a cohort sampled during active COVID-19. This rearrangement joins TRBV9 to TRBJ1-6, with D tentatively TRBD1 (5 bases). For the CDR3, the DNA is TGTGCCAGCAGCCCAGGGCCATCCAATTCACCCCTCCACTTT. The encoded protein is CASSPGPSNSPLHF.